The rows below give T cell receptor beta chains drawn from one sample of a study of cytomegalovirus exposure and HLA in healthy donors. Only in-frame clones appear in the TCRdb table, and some are missing; sequencing was by immunoSEQ multiplex PCR. Of about 180,000 clones listed, around 74% are singletons. Input material: PBMCs. These receptors came from a male donor in good health and CMV-seronegative. The conserved cysteine and the conserved F or W are not part of the CDR3 here. Fields, in order: V gene, J gene, CDR3 protein.

>TRBV6-1|TRBJ1-3
ASSEALDSGAYSGNTIY
>TRBV27|TRBJ2-7
ASSPSGGSYEQY
>TRBV4-1|TRBJ1-3
ASSQGQGARGNTIY
>TRBV5-1|TRBJ2-2
ASSPGEITGELF
>TRBV9|TRBJ2-1
ASSVSRLAYNEQF
>TRBV11-3|TRBJ2-4
ASSRTAPGIQY
>TRBV21-1|TRBJ1-5
ASSKRQETYSNQPQH
>TRBV6-5|TRBJ2-1
ASSWSTGHPLEF
>TRBV7-9|TRBJ1-6
ASSFDSPLH
>TRBV5-8|TRBJ1-2
ASSLQGDNGYT